This T cell receptor beta chain was sequenced during a study of T cell changes during pregnancy in multiple sclerosis (dated by TCRdb to about 2019). Describing the broader study: Changes in the T cell repertoire over the course of pregnancy were examined in this study in women with multiple sclerosis.

Of note for this clone: Its antigen is still unknown. Base qualities are not provided; no much larger clone lies one nucleotide away.

The method behind the library was the immunoSEQ multiplex PCR assay. Entries here come from immuneACCESS through TCRdb and include only in-frame sequences with V and J called. Some clones fail to appear in such tables; in the studies checked, an unresolved V gene covers under half of the shortfall, and the cause of the remainder is unknown. This sample is represented by about 87,000 clones; roughly 95% of them were singletons. The ten largest clonotypes hold 1.4% of the sample. CDR1 and CDR2, looked up from the germline V gene (reference sequence), are SGHNT and YYREEE. The V end loses 1 base and the J end loses 5 bases, and a stretch of 15 bases separates them. The CDR3 holds 15 amino acids from the cysteine to the phenylalanine. Only the CDR3 portion is preserved as DNA: 45 bases, with reading frame beginning at the first base.

In this chain, TRBV5-4 is recombined with TRBJ1-1; the D region possibly corresponds to TRBD1 (5 bases align). The TCR originated in a female donor in good health, enrolled as a control in a pregnancy study. The sample here was peripheral blood, taken in the third trimester of pregnancy. The CDR3 region has the sequence CASSLFGGEETEAFF. The bases are TGTGCCAGCAGCTTGTTCGGAGGGGAGGAAACTGAAGCTTTCTTT.